These 5 T cell receptor beta chains originate from one sample sequenced in a study of T cell responses to AZD1222 COVID-19 vaccine. The data were produced by immunoSEQ multiplex PCR, yet TCRdb's version contains in-frame clones alone and is incomplete. The sample consists of 170,000 or so clones, 85% to 95% of them appearing once. The starting material was peripheral blood, obtained on day 0 of AZD1222 vaccination. The receptors shown here come from an adult in good health.

V and J are TRBV12-3 or TRBV12-4 and TRBJ1-1; TRBD1 is a possible D gene (5 bases). Trimming took 4 bases from V and 6 from J, leaving 12 bases between them. The CDR3 totals 13 residues. CDR3: CASSYQGRAEAFF. The DNA for the CDR3 is TGTGCCAGCAGTTATCAGGGAAGGGCTGAAGCTTTCTTT.

This chain links TRBV11-2 with TRBJ2-5; tentative D call: TRBD2 (5 bases). V was clipped by 1 base and J by 5 bases, with 5 bases between them. The CDR3 covers 12 residues. CDR1 is SGHAT and CDR2 is FQNNGV in the germline V gene. The CDR3 bases are TGTGCCAGCAGCTTAGTAGCGGAGACCCAGTACTTC. This codes for CASSLVAETQYF.

The DNA of the CDR3 is TGTGCCAGCAGCCAAAGTGGGGAGCTGTTTTTT. It codes for CASSQSGELFF. The V and J genes are TRBV12-3 or TRBV12-4 and TRBJ2-2; D is unclear. Between the trimmed V and J ends, which lost 6 bases and 8 bases, there was a span of 7 bases. The CDR3 runs 11 residues.

The V call is TRBV20-1, the J call TRBJ2-1; tentatively, D is TRBD2 (7 bases). This CDR3 is 14 amino acids long. In germline, CDR1 is DFQATT, CDR2 SNEGSKA (reference sequence). V was clipped by 3 bases and J by 7 bases, with 16 bases between them. CDR3 region: CSASWGGRENEQFF. The CDR3 DNA follows: TGCAGTGCTAGTTGGGGGGGGCGTGAGAATGAGCAGTTCTTC.

The chain uses TRBV2 and TRBJ1-2; a possible D gene is TRBD1 (6 bases). CDR1 and CDR2 (germline): SNHLY, FYNNEI. Trimming removed 2 bases from V and 5 bases from J, with 9 bases in between. The CDR3 loop spans 13 amino acids. The CDR3 loop is CASSEQGNYGYTF. For the CDR3, the DNA is TGTGCCAGCAGTGAACAGGGGAATTATGGCTACACCTTC.